Below, 16 T cell receptor beta chains from the same sample are listed, as sequenced in a study of T cells in Graves' hyperthyroidism and ophthalmopathy. RNA transcripts yielded amplified TCR beta CDR3 regions. First-round RT-PCR of the TCR CDR3 relied on the HTBI primer set. TCRdb processed the multiplex PCR reads anew with MiXCR; each CDR3 protein has one entry. The sample holds more than 450,000 distinct CDR3 sequences, around 13% seen once. Source material: blood. The receptor source for this set is a woman in her thirties or forties with Graves' hyperthyroidism.

At least ten counts were recorded for this clonotype. CDR3 in amino acids: CASSSGGAYGYTF. In nucleotides, the CDR3 is TGTGCCAGCAGTTCAGGGGGCGCCTATGGCTACACCTTC. V usage is TRBV5-4 and J usage is TRBJ1-2; 8 bases are shared with TRBD1. This CDR3 has 13 amino acids. V lost 5 bases, J lost 4 bases, and 4 bases stayed unmatched. The germline V gene encodes CDR1 SGHNT and CDR2 YYREEE (reference sequence).

This clonotype was detected many times. The chain links TRBV24-1 to TRBJ1-2; 7 positions agree with TRBD1. V lost 3 bases to trimming and J lost 8 bases; unmatched junction nucleotides: 11. Germline V gene lookup returns CDR1 KGHDR and CDR2 SFDVKD. CDR3 size: 15 residues. CDR3 bases: TGTGCCACCAGTGATCCCGGGACAGCTTTTCGAGGCTACACCTTC. Protein: CATSDPGTAFRGYTF.

This clonotype has only a few counts. CDR3 nucleotides: TGTGCCACCAGTGATCCAGGGGGCACAGATACGCAGTATTTT. Its translation is CATSDPGGTDTQYF. This rearrangement joins TRBV24-1 to TRBJ2-3, with D perhaps TRBD1 (6 bases). This CDR3 is built from 14 residues. Germline CDR1 and CDR2: KGHDR and SFDVKD. Trimming took 3 bases from V and 1 from J, leaving 7 bases between them.

This chain joins TRBV6-2 or TRBV6-3 and TRBJ2-7; 9 nucleotides agree with TRBD2. Germline V gives CDR1 MNHEY, CDR2 SVGEGT. The CDR3 length is 14 residues. V lost 5 bases and J lost 5; bases outside the gene matches: 7. The CDR3 DNA sequence: TGTGCCAGCAGTATAGCGGGAGCATTCGACGAGCAGTACTTC. Its translation is CASSIAGAFDEQYF.

A word on this clonotype: Without the conserved terminal phenylalanine or tryptophan, this CDR3 likely stems from a read error. The gene calls are TRBV16 and TRBJ2-5; 9 nucleotides agree with TRBD2. CDR3 size: 22 residues. Germline V gives CDR1 KGHSY, CDR2 FQNENV. V shed 4 bases and J 2 bases; nucleotides not matched to a gene: 26. CDR3 coding DNA: TGTGCCAGCAGCCCTAGTTGGGGCAGCCTAGCGGGACTACAGGACCTACAAGAGACCCAGTACCTC. Translating gives CASSPSWGSLAGLQDLQETQYL.

This clonotype has ten or more counts. CDR3 bases: TGTGCCAGCTCACCATTGATGGACGTGGTGGAGACCCAGTACTTC. This gives the protein CASSPLMDVVETQYF. This rearrangement joins TRBV18 to TRBJ2-5; D is uncertain. V dropped 2 bases and J dropped 5 bases, with 15 bases sitting between them. The V gene's germline CDR1 is KGHSH and CDR2 LQKENI. The CDR3 contains 15 residues.

V usage is TRBV6-1 and J usage is TRBJ1-4, with 7 bases fitting TRBD1. Trimming took 6 bases from V and 2 from J; bases not matched to a gene: 9. The CDR3 spans 16 residues. Germline CDR1 and CDR2: MNHNS and SASEGT. The CDR3 DNA follows: TGTGCCAGCAGCCTAAACAGGGGAGGCACTAATGAAAAACTGTTTTTT. This codes for CASSLNRGGTNEKLFF.

The genes are TRBV11-2 and TRBJ2-5; D might be TRBD1 (8 bases). V lost 5 bases and J 9 bases, leaving 19 bases between the germline ends. This CDR3 has 14 residues. Germline V CDR1 and CDR2: SGHAT, FQNNGV. The CDR3: CASSIQGAGEAQYF. Written as DNA, the CDR3 is TGTGCCAGCAGCATCCAGGGGGCGGGGGAGGCCCAGTACTTC.

This clonotype was seen repeatedly, ten times or more. This chain uses TRBV12-3 or TRBV12-4 with TRBJ1-1; D may be TRBD1 (5 bases). The CDR3 consists of 19 residues. The germline V and J ends were trimmed by 6 bases and 5 bases, with 31 bases remaining between them. CDR3 sequence (DNA): TGTGCCAGCAGCCCCATTCAGTTGGCTGGGGGGACCCGAGGGACTGAAGCTTTCTTT. The encoded protein is CASSPIQLAGGTRGTEAFF.

This clonotype turned up a few times. This CDR3 is CATHKTGGDEQYF. The CDR3, as DNA: TGTGCCACCCACAAGACAGGGGGCGACGAGCAGTACTTC. The V and J genes are TRBV5-5 and TRBJ2-7, with 10 nucleotides matching TRBD1. Germline V CDR1 and CDR2: SGHKS, YYEKEE (reference sequence). V lost 9 bases to trimming and J lost 5 bases; unmatched junction nucleotides: 8. The CDR3 sequence is 13 residues long.

This clonotype has a handful of counts. The chain is built from TRBV25-1 and TRBJ2-7; weak D call: TRBD1 (6 bases). Trimming cost V 4 bases and J 3 bases, with 16 bases left between them. CDR3 size: 15 residues. The V gene's germline CDR1 is MGHDK and CDR2 SYGVNS. The DNA of the CDR3 is TGTGCCAGCAGTGGTACCGGGACAACCGACTACGAGCAGTACTTC. Translated, it gives CASSGTGTTDYEQYF.

This clonotype was counted a few times. The V and J genes are TRBV5-1 and TRBJ1-1; 9 nucleotides match TRBD1. The germline gives CDR1 SGHRS, CDR2 YFSETQ. This CDR3 has 12 residues. V lost 4 bases, J lost 12 bases, and 7 bases stayed unmatched. The CDR3 coding sequence is TGCGCCAGCAGCGAAGGGGACAGGGTATCTTTCTTT. Amino acid sequence: CASSEGDRVSFF.

This clonotype has only a few counts. As DNA, the CDR3 is TGTGCCAGCGAAGGCAGGACGAACACCGGGGAGCTGTTTTTT. Translated: CASEGRTNTGELFF. The chain has TRBV9 and TRBJ2-2, with D uncertain. The CDR3 is 14 residues long. V was trimmed by 7 bases and J by 0 bases, leaving 10 bases between them. Germline CDR1 is SGDLS and CDR2 is YYNGEE.

The rearrangement uses TRBV30 and TRBJ2-1, with 9 bases fitting TRBD1. Germline trimming cut 4 bases from V and 3 bases from J; bases unmatched to any gene: 4. The CDR3 sequence is 14 residues long. Germline V gives CDR1 GTSNPN, CDR2 SVGIG (reference sequence). The CDR3 nucleotides read TGTGCCTGGAAGGACAGGGGAAACTACAATGAGCAGTTCTTC. This sequence encodes CAWKDRGNYNEQFF.

This clonotype was picked up a small number of times. The V call is TRBV10-3, the J call TRBJ1-1; the D is unclear. Germline CDR1 ENHRY, CDR2 SYGVKD. Trimming removed 0 bases at V and 11 bases at J, with 10 bases between. The CDR3 runs to 12 residues. This CDR3 is CAISESGGGAFF. CDR3 DNA: TGTGCCATCAGTGAGTCGGGTGGCGGGGCTTTCTTT.

About this clonotype: A much larger clonotype is one base distant, so this may be a read error. The CDR3 does not end in the conserved phenylalanine or tryptophan, so this is likely a read error. The rearrangement uses TRBV12-3 or TRBV12-4 and TRBJ2-5; no definite D call. V was cut by 7 bases and J by 0 bases, with 12 bases left in between. The CDR3 loop spans 14 amino acids. CDR3 protein: CASTRAPYQETQYL. The CDR3 nucleotides read TGTGCCAGCACCCGGGCGCCGTACCAAGAGACCCAGTACCTC.